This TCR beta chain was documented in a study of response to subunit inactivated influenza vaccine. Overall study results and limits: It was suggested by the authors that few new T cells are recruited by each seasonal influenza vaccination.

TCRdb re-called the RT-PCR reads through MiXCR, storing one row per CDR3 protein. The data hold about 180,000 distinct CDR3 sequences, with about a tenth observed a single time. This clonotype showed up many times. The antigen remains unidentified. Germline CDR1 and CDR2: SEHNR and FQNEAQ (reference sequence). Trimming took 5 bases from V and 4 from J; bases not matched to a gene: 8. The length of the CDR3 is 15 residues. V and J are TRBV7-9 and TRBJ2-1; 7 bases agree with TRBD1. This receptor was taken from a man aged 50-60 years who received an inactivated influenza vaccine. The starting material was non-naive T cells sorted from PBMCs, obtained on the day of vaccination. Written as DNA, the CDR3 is TGTGCCAGCAGCCCTAAGGGGGCGCGTTACAATGAGCAGTTCTTC. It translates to CASSPKGARYNEQFF.